This T cell receptor (beta chain) was found in a study of blood T cell repertoires in COVID-19. Study overall: Sites across the United States, Italy and Spain contributed samples from acute and convalescent COVID-19.

Generated by immunoSEQ multiplex PCR, the TCRdb table keeps only in-frame clones and is missing some. Of roughly 150,000 clones listed, roughly 84% are singletons. Everyone who took part was 18 to 89 years old, and they came from about 23 US areas. The study assigned cohorts using participant-reported clinical history. The sequenced material came from PBMCs or T cells enriched from blood (not recorded which). This sequence was found in a man between 70 and 80 years old who had been exposed to COVID-19.

The CDR3 sequence is CASSLARTEETQYF. In DNA, the CDR3 is TGTGCCAGCAGCTTGGCCCGGACAGAAGAGACCCAGTACTTC. The chain carries TRBV5-4 and TRBJ2-5; weak D call: TRBD1 (6 bases). The CDR3 totals 14 residues. Germline CDR1 is SGHNT and CDR2 is YYREEE (reference sequence). Trimming removed 0 bases at V and 3 bases at J, with 9 bases between. Together with reference TRBV5-4 and TRBJ2-5, the CDR3 gives the full variable domain: ETGVTQSPTHLIKTRGQQVTLRCSSQSGHNTVSWYQQALGQGPQFIFQYYREEENGRGNFPPRFSGLQFPNYSSELNVNALELDDSALYLCASSLARTEETQYFGPGTRLLVL.